This T cell receptor (beta chain) comes out of a study of cytomegalovirus exposure and HLA in healthy donors. It was the approximately 110-subject validation cohort, separate from the roughly 700-subject first cohort, to which the donors belonged. This clone was detected only once. Its antigen is unknown. TCRdb's copy holds only in-frame clones and misses some; the assay was immunoSEQ multiplex PCR. This repertoire shows under 65,000 clones, around 90% found once; its top ten account for roughly 8.4%. Germline assignment: CDR1 SGHRS and CDR2 YFSETQ. The CDR3 runs 16 residues. Trimming removed 2 bases from V and 2 bases from J; junction bases left unmatched: 6. Study-level results: Among TCR beta chains, those listed as cytomegalovirus-associated numbered 164. A few chains tied to CMV proved CMV antigen-specific in vitro. Subsequent analysis revealed that first-cohort TCR clusters tended to co-occur in the 90 to 150 validation repertoires.

The V call is TRBV5-1, the J call TRBJ2-3, with 9 bases matching TRBD1. Sequencing was performed on PBMCs. The receptor's source is a woman aged 18-29 years in good health and CMV-seropositive. For the CDR3, the DNA is TGCGCCAGCAGCTTTACAGGGGGCATAAACACAGATACGCAGTATTTT. Translated, it gives CASSFTGGINTDTQYF.